This note documents a single T cell receptor (beta chain) sequence. The source of the sample is a study of blood T cell repertoires in COVID-19. Study context: The United States, Italy and Spain provided the acute and convalescent COVID-19 samples. PBMCs, B-cell-depleted T cells, or T cells provided the cDNA or gDNA that made up the material.

As originally analysed: Reference gene primer amplification gave estimated nucleated cell counts. Here immunoSEQ multiplex PCR was the method, and the copy in TCRdb shows in-frame clones only, minus some. V and J calls and clone size are given by that table; D and trimming were obtained from the DNA. Of approximately 220,000 clones in the sample, 85% to 90% were seen once. Living in roughly 23 US areas, the participants were between about 18 and 95 years of age. Trimming cost V 3 bases and J 4 bases; bases outside gene matches: 6. CDR1 is SGHRS, CDR2 YFSETQ, per germline. The CDR3 sequence is 15 residues long.

This TCR derives from a man younger than 40 who had been exposed to COVID-19. The sequenced sample consisted of PBMCs or T cells enriched from blood (not recorded which). V and J are TRBV5-1 and TRBJ2-5; the match to TRBD2 covers 10 bases. For the CDR3, the DNA is TGCGCCAGCAGCTCAACCTTAGCGGGGGGAGAGACCCAGTACTTC. Residues: CASSSTLAGGETQYF.